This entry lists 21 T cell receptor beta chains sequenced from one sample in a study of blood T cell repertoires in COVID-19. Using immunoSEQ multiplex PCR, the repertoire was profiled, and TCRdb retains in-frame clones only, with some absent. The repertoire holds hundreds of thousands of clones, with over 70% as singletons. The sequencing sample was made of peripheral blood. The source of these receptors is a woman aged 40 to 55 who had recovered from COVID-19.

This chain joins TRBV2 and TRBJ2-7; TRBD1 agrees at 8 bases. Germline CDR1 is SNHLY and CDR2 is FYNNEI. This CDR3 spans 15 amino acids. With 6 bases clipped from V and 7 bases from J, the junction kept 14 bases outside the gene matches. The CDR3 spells CASSLSPTRGPEQYF. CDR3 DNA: TGTGCCAGCAGCCTTAGCCCTACCAGGGGGCCTGAGCAGTACTTC. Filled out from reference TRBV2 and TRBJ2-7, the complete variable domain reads EPEVTQTPSHQVTQMGQEVILRCVPISNHLYFYWYRQILGQKVEFLVSFYNNEISEKSEIFDDQFSVERPDGSNFTLKIRSTKLEDSAMYFCASSLSPTRGPEQYFGPGTRLTVT.

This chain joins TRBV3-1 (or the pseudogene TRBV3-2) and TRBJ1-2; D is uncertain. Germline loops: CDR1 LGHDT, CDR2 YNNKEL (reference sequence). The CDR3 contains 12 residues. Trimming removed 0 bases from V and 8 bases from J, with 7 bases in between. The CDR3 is CASSQDLRGYTF. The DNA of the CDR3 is TGTGCCAGCAGCCAAGATCTTCGGGGCTACACCTTC.

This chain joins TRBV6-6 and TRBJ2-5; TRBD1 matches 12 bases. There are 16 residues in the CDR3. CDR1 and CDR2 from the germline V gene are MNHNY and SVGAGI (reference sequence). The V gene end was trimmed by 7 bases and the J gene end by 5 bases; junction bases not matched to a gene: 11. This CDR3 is CASTMAGQGARETQYF. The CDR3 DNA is TGTGCCAGCACGATGGCGGGACAGGGGGCGCGGGAGACCCAGTACTTC.

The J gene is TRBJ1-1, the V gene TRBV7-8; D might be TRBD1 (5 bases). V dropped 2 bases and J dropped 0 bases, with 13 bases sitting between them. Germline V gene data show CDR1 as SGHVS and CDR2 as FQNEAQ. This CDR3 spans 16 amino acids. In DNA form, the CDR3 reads TGTGCCAGCAGCTTATATAACGTAGGGGTGAACACTGAAGCTTTCTTT. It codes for CASSLYNVGVNTEAFF.

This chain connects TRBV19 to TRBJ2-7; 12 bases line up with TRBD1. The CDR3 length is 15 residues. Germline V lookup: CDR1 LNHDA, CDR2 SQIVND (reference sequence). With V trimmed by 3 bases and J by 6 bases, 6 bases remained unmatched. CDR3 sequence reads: CASSIPGQGAPEQYF. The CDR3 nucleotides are TGTGCCAGTAGTATCCCGGGACAGGGGGCACCCGAGCAGTACTTC.

The CDR3 protein is CASSLDIGGRGPEAFF. DNA for the CDR3: TGTGCCAGCAGCTTAGATATCGGGGGCAGGGGGCCTGAAGCTTTCTTT. The chain is built from TRBV7-8 and TRBJ1-1, with TRBD1 matching 8 bases. This CDR3 has 16 amino acids. The V segment lost 1 base and the J segment 6 bases; nucleotides outside the gene matches: 10. The V gene's germline CDR1 is SGHVS and CDR2 FQNEAQ.

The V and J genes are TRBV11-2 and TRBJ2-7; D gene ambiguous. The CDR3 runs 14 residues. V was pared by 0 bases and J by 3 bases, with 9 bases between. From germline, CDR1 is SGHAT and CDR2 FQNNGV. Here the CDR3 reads CASSLDLVLYEQYF. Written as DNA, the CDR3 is TGTGCCAGCAGCTTAGATTTGGTACTCTACGAGCAGTACTTC.

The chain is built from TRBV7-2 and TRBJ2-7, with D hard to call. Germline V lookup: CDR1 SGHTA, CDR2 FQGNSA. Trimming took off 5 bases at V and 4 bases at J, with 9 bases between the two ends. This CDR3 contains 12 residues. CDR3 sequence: CASSLTRYEQYF. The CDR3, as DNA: TGTGCCAGCAGCCTTACGCGTTACGAGCAGTACTTC.

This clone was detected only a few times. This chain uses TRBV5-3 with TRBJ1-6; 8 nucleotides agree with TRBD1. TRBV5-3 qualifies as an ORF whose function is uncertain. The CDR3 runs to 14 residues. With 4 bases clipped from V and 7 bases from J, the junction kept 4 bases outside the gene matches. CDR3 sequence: CARSPTGGNSPLHF. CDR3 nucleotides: TGTGCCAGAAGCCCTACAGGGGGGAATTCACCCCTCCACTTT.

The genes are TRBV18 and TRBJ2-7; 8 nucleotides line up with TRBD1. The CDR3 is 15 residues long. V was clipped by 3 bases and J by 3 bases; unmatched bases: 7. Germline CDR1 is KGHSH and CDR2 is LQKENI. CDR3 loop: CASSPGAGGVYEQYF. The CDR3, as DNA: TGTGCCAGCTCACCTGGCGCAGGGGGCGTCTACGAGCAGTACTTC.

The CDR3 loop reads CASRPWASSGNTIYF. As DNA, the CDR3 is TGTGCCAGCAGACCGTGGGCCAGCTCTGGAAACACCATATATTTT. This chain links TRBV6-5 with TRBJ1-3, with D hard to call. The V end lost 6 bases, the J end lost 0 bases, and 12 bases lay between the germline ends. The CDR3 has 15 amino acids. CDR1 is MNHEY, CDR2 SVGAGI, per germline.

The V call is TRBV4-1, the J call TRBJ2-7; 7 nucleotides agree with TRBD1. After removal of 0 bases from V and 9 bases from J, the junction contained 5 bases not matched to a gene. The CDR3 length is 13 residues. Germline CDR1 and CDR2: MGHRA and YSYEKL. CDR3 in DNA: TGCGCCAGCAGCCAAGATTCGGACAGGACGCAGTACTTC. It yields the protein CASSQDSDRTQYF.

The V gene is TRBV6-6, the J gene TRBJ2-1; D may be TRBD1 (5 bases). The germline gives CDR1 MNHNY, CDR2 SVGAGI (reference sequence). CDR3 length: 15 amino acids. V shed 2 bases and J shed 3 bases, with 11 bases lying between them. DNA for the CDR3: TGTGCCAGCAGTTACGGGGCGGCGAGCTACAATGAGCAGTTCTTC. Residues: CASSYGAASYNEQFF.

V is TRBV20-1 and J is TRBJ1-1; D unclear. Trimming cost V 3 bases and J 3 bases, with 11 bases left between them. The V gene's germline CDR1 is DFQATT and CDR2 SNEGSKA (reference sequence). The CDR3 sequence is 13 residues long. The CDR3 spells CSASRGSYTEAFF. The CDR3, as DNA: TGCAGTGCTAGTCGGGGATCCTACACTGAAGCTTTCTTT.

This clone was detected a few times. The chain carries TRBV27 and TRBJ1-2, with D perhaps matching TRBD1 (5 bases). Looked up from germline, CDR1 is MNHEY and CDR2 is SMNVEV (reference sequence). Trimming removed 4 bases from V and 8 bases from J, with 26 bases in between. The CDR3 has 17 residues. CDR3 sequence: CASSSLPQGYLLVGYTF. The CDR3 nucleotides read TGTGCCAGCAGTTCACTCCCGCAGGGATACCTATTAGTCGGCTACACCTTC.

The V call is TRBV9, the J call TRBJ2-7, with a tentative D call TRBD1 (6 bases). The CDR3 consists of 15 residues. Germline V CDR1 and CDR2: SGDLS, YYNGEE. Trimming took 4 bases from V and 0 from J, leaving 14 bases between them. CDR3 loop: CASSPRDTYSYEQYF. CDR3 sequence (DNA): TGTGCCAGCAGCCCCCGGGACACATACTCCTACGAGCAGTACTTC.

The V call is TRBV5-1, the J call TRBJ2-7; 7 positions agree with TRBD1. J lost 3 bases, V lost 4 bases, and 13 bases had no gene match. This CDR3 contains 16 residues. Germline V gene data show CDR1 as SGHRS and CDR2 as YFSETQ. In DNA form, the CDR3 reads TGCGCCAGCAGCACGCGGACAGGCCCAATTCTCTACGAGCAGTACTTC. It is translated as CASSTRTGPILYEQYF.

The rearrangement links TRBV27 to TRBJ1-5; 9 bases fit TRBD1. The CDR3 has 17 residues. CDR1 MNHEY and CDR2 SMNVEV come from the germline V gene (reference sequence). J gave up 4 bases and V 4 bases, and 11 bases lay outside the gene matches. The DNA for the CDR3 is TGTGCCAGCAGTTCCCAGGACAGGGGAATCCCAAATCAGCCCCAGCATTTT. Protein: CASSSQDRGIPNQPQHF.

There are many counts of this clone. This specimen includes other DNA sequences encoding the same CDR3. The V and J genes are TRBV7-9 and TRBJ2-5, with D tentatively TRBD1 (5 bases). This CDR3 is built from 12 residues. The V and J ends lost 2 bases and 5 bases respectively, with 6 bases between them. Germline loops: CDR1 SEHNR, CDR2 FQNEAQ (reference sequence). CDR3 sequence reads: CASSLQGETQYF. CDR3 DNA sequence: TGTGCCAGCAGCTTACAGGGTGAGACCCAGTACTTC.

The CDR3: CASSEVAGGTDTQYF. The DNA of the CDR3 is TGTGCCAGCAGCGAGGTAGCGGGGGGCACAGATACGCAGTATTTT. This chain connects TRBV7-3 to TRBJ2-3, with 9 bases that match TRBD2. Trimming at V came to 5 bases and at J to 1 base, leaving 4 bases not matched to a gene. The germline V gene encodes CDR1 SGHTA and CDR2 FQGTGA. The CDR3 spans 15 residues.

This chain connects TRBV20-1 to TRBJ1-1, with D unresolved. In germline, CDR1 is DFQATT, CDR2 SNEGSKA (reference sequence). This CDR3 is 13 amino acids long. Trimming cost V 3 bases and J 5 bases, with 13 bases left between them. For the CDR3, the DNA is TGCAGTGCTAGTGGCAGCCGCGGGACTGAAGCTTTCTTT. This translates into CSASGSRGTEAFF.